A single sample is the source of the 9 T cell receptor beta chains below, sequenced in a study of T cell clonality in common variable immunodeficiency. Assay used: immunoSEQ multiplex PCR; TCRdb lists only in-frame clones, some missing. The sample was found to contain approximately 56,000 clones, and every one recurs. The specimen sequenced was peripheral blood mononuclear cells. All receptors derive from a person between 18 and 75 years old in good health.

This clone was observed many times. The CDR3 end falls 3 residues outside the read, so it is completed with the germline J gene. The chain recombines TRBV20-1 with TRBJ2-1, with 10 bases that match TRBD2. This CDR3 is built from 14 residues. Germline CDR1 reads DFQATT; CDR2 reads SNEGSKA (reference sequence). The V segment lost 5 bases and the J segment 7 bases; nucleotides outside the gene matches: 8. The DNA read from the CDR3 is TGCAGTGCTCGGACTAGCGGATTGGGGAATGAG. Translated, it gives CSARTSGLGNE. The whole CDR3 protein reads CSARTSGLGNEQFF.

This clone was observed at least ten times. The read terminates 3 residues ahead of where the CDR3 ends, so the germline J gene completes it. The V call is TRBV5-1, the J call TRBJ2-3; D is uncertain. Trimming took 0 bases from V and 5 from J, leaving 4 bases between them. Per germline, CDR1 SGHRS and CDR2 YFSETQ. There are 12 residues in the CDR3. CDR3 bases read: TGCGCCAGCAGCTTGGAAGGAGATACG. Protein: CASSLEGDT. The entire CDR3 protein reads CASSLEGDTQYF.

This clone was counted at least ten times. CDR3 region: CASSQYQATEAFF. The sequenced part of the CDR3 DNA is TGTGCCAGCAGCCAGTATCAGGCGACTGAA. The genes are TRBV14 and TRBJ1-1; no firm D call. The read ends 3 residues before the CDR3 terminus; that terminus is restored from the germline J gene. Germline CDR1 and CDR2: SGHDN and FVKESK. The CDR3 is made up of 13 amino acids. Trimming took off 3 bases at V and 5 bases at J, with 10 bases between the two ends. The entire variable domain, with the rest obtained from reference TRBV14 and TRBJ1-1, is as follows: EAGVTQFPSHSVIEKGQTVTLRCDPISGHDNLYWYRRVMGKEIKFLLHFVKESKQDESGMPNNRFLAERTGGTYSTLKVQPAELEDSGVYFCASSQYQATEAFFGQGTRLTVV.

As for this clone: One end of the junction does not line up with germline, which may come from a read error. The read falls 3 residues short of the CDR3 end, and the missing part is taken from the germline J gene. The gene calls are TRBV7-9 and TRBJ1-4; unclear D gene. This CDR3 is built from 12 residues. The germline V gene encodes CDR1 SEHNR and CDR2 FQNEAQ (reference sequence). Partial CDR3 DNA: TGTTCCAGCAGCTTAGCCGGTCCCGAA. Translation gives CSSSLAGPE. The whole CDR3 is CSSSLAGPELFF.

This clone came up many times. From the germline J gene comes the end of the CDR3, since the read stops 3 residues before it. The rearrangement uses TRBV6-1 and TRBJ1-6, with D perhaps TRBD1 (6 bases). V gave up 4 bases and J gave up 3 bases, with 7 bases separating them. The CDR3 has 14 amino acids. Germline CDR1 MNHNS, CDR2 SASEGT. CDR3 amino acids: CASSVDSYNSPLHF. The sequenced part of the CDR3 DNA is TGTGCCAGCAGTGTGGACAGCTATAATTCACCC.

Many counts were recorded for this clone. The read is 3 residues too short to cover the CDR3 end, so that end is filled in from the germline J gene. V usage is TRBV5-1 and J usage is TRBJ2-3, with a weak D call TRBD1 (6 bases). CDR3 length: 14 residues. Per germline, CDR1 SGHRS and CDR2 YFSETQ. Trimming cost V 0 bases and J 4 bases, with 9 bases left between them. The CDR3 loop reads CASSLEQGSDTQYF. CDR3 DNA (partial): TGCGCCAGCAGCTTGGAACAGGGATCAGATACG.

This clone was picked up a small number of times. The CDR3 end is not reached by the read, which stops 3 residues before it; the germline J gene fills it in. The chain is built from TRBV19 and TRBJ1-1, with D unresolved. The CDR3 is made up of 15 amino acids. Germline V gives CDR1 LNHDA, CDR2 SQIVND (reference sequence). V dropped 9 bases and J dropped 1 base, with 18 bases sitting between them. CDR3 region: CASSLLWPKNTEAFF. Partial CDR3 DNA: TGTGCCAGCAGTCTTTTATGGCCGAAGAACACTGAA.

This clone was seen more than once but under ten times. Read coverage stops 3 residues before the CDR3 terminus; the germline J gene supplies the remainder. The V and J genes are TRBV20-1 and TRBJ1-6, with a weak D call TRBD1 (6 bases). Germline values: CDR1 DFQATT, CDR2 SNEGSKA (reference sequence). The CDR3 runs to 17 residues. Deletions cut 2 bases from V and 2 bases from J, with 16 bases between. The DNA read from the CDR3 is TGCAGTGCTAGAACTGGGCAGGGGAGGGCCTATAATTCACCC. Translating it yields CSARTGQGRAYNSP. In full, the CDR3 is CSARTGQGRAYNSPLHF.

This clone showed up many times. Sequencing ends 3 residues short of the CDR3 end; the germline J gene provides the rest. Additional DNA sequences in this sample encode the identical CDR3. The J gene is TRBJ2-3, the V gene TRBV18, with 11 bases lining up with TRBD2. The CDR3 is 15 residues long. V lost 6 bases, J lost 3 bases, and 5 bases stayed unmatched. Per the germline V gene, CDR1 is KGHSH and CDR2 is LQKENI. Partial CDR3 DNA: TGTGCCAGCTCTCCTTTAGCGGGAGGGACAGATACG. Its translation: CASSPLAGGTDT. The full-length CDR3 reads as CASSPLAGGTDTQYF.